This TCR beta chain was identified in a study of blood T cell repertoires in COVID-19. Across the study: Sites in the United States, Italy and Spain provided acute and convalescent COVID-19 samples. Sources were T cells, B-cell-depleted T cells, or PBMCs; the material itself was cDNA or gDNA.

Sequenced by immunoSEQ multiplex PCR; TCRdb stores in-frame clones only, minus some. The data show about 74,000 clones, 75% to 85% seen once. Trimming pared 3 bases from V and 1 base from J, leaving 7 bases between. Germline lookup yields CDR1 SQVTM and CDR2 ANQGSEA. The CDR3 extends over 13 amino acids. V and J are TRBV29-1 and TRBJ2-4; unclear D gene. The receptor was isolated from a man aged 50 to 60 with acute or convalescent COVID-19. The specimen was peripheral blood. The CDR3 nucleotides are TGCAGCGTTGATGCCGGGGCCAAAAACATTCAGTACTTC. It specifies CSVDAGAKNIQYF. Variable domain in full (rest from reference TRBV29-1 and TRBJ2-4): SAVISQKPSRDICQRGTSLTIQCQVDSQVTMMFWYRQQPGQSLTLIATANQGSEATYESGFVIDKFPISRPNLTFSTLTVSNMSPEDSSIYLCSVDAGAKNIQYFGAGTRLSVL.